This T cell receptor beta chain was observed in a study of cytomegalovirus exposure and HLA in healthy donors. With 60 Vbeta and 13 Jbeta primers, the PCR was carried out. Produced via immunoSEQ multiplex PCR; TCRdb's table is partial and in-frame only. The sample yields roughly 100,000 clones, around 77% seen once. Study-wide results and limits: Most observed TCR sequences were rare, whereas some public TCRs were detected in many donors. Several top significant clusters appeared, in a later analysis, to be linked to common viral pathogens.

V was shortened by 2 bases and J by 2 bases, with 12 bases between the two germline ends. Per germline, CDR1 MNHEY and CDR2 SVGAGI. This CDR3 is built from 15 residues. This clone has just a few counts. Its antigen is still unknown. The receptor was isolated from a male donor in good health and CMV-seropositive. The chain is built from TRBV6-5 and TRBJ1-1; no clear D. Sample: PBMCs. As DNA, the CDR3 is TGTGCCAGCAGTTACGGGAGGGAACTAAACACTGAAGCTTTCTTT. It is translated as CASSYGRELNTEAFF.